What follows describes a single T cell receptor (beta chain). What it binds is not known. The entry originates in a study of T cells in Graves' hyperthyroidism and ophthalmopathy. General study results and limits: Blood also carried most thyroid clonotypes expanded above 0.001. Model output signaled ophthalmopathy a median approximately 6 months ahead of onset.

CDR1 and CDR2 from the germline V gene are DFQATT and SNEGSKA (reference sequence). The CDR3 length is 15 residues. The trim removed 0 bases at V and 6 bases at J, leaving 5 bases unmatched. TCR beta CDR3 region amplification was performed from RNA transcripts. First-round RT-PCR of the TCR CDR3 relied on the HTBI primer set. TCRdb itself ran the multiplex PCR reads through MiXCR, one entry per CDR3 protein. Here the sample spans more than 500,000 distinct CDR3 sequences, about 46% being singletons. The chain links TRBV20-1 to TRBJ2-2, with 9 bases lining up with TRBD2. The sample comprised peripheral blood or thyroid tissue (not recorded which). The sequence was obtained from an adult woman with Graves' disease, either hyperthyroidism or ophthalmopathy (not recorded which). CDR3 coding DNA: TGCAGTGCTAGAGATCTCGGACTAGCGCCCGGGGAGCTGTTTTTT. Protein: CSARDLGLAPGELFF.